A single sample is the source of the 2 T cell receptor beta chains below, sequenced in a study of blood T cell repertoires in COVID-19 (dated by TCRdb to about 2020). Libraries were made using the immunoSEQ multiplex PCR assay. Entries here come from immuneACCESS through TCRdb and include only in-frame sequences with V and J called. Some clones fail to appear in such tables; in the studies checked, an unresolved V gene covers under half of the shortfall, and the cause of the remainder is unknown. Counted in this sample were about 210,000 clones; around four fifths of them appeared once. Approximately 0.9% of the sample goes to the ten largest clones. Sequenced: peripheral blood. These receptor sequences come from a man aged 55 to 69 with COVID-19, enrolled during active disease.

V gene TRBV10-3 combines with J gene TRBJ2-6; D possibly corresponds to TRBD1 (7 bases). V lost 5 bases to trimming and J lost 4 bases, with 12 bases between them. Per the germline V gene, CDR1 is ENHRY and CDR2 is SYGVKD. The CDR3 consists of 15 residues. The CDR3 region has the DNA TGTGCCATCAGTCCCCAGGGGGGAGGGGCCAACGTCCTGACTTTC. Translating it yields CAISPQGGGANVLTF.

Here the CDR3 DNA reads TGCAGCGTTGAAGCTACCCAGGGGTCACCGTCCTACGAGCAGTACTTC. This sequence encodes CSVEATQGSPSYEQYF. This chain connects TRBV29-1 to TRBJ2-7; the D gene is possibly TRBD1 (6 bases). The CDR3 has 16 amino acids. V lost 1 base and J lost 1, with 17 bases in between. CDR1 is SQVTM, CDR2 ANQGSEA, per germline.